This T cell receptor beta chain is drawn from a study of blood T cells in healthy people across ages. The CDR3 is made up of 13 amino acids. Germline V gene sequence: CDR1 DFQATT, CDR2 SNEGSKA (reference sequence). Trimming stripped 6 bases from V and 3 bases from J, with 12 bases between. The study, taken as a whole, reports: Estimated diversity that came from one million T cells was considered an underestimate. With unsorted PBMCs, a conclusive comparison of naive versus antigen-experienced cells was not possible.

This clonotype has only a few counts. No antigen is known for it. The individuals who served as donors were healthy Caucasians living in Russia, aged about 6 to 100. The total RNA that was extracted per sample amounted to at least 5 micrograms. It was with a sample-barcoded 5' primer and a J-beta primer mix that a second PCR of roughly 7 to 11 cycles was run. Using its own MiXCR run on the 5' RACE reads, TCRdb lists one record per CDR3 protein. The top ten hold under 20% of the sample, which has 850,000 to 1,300,000 distinct CDR3 sequences, roughly 45% seen once. The genes are TRBV20-1 and TRBJ2-4; weak D call: TRBD2 (5 bases). Sequencing used blood. This TCR was recovered from a woman aged 60 to 75 in good health. This CDR3 reads CSATGDYKNIQYF. Here the CDR3 DNA reads TGCAGTGCCACCGGGGATTACAAAAACATTCAGTACTTC.